This note documents a single T cell receptor (beta chain) sequence. Primers used in a second PCR of about 7 to 12 cycles were a sample-barcoded 5' primer and a J-beta primer mix. With 12 random nucleotides, a template-switch adaptor tagged each individual cDNA molecule. TCRdb processed the 5' RACE reads anew with MiXCR; each CDR3 protein has one entry. The table records 600,000 or so distinct CDR3 sequences, approximately 30% of them present only once. The data are from a study of blood T cells in healthy people across ages. This CDR3 spans 15 amino acids. The TCR was taken from an elderly woman in good health. The genes are TRBV12-3 or TRBV12-4 and TRBJ2-1; 11 nucleotides match TRBD2. The J call is doubtful: the DNA matches TRBJ2-7 better. The sample taken for sequencing was blood. Here the CDR3 DNA reads TGTGCCAGCAGTCTTCGACTAGCGGGGTACAATGAGCAGTACTTC. It translates to CASSLRLAGYNEQYF.